The present entry profiles one T cell receptor beta chain with its context. This clone was observed once. The antigen this receptor binds is unknown. No base-level quality is on record; no much larger clone is a single base apart. The data were taken from a study of blood T cell repertoires in COVID-19 (dated by TCRdb to the early 2020s). As for the study more broadly: Collaborator samples came from the United States, Italy and Spain and covered acute and convalescent phases of COVID-19. Where available, HLA class I and class II types were obtained from metadata supplied by the sample provider rather than from assay-based typing. A freely available public database, intended as a resource for researchers studying the immune response to SARS-CoV-2, is where the repertoires were released. The samples were drawn from two sources: the first 160 participants of the ongoing ImmuneRACE study, and 950 to 1,500 subjects contributed by 6 global collaborators. A de-identified subject ID, COVID-19 status, age in years and sex were almost always included in the sample metadata. The prospective study material was composed of cDNA or gDNA derived from T cells, B-cell-depleted T cells, or PBMCs. The dataset comprised deeply sampled blood TCRbeta repertoires from subjects exposed to, actively infected with, or recovered from COVID-19. Results the study describes overall, beyond this receptor: The amount of clinical and demographic metadata varied by source and participant and was provided uncurated.

Each collaborating institution followed its own protocols to collect whole blood in K2EDTA tubes. For TCRbeta analysis, collaborators shipped samples in one of three forms: frozen whole blood, isolated PBMCs, or DNA extracted from either of those sample types. The immunoSEQ Assay, a bias-controlled multiplex PCR, was used to amplify TCRbeta CDR3 regions from genomic DNA. The source study handled its data this way. Nucleated cell counts per sample were estimated from amplification of reference gene primers within the assay. Sequence reads were collapsed and filtered to measure the absolute abundance of every unique TCRbeta CDR3 rearrangement. For each sample, productive Simpson clonality was calculated as the square root of Simpson's diversity index over productive rearrangements. This is the immuneACCESS table as TCRdb keeps it, with only in-frame sequences that have V and J called. A part of the clones is gone; compared with another copy, unresolved V genes explain less than half, and the rest is unexplained. The V and J calls and clone size are taken from that table; D and trimming were inferred from the DNA. The sample has about 200,000 clones on record, 90% of them singletons. The leading ten clones occupy 0.62% of the sample.

This clonotype originated in a man aged 45-65 years with acute or convalescent COVID-19. The sequenced sample was peripheral blood.

The CDR3: CASSLTPDNYGYTF. The DNA is as follows: TGTGCCAGCAGCCTAACGCCCGATAACTATGGCTACACCTTC. In this chain, TRBV6-5 is recombined with TRBJ1-2, with the D gene call left open. Per the germline V gene, MNHEY is the CDR1 and SVGAGI is the CDR2. Trimming takes 6 bases from V and 1 base from J, and the germline ends sit 12 bases apart. The CDR3 numbers 14 residues from cysteine through phenylalanine. Left in the record is the CDR3 DNA by itself, 42 bases read in frame from the first base.